Listed here is a single T cell receptor (beta chain). Its antigen is currently unknown. This record comes from a study of PD-1 blockade in classical Hodgkin lymphoma. Broader study findings: There remain no defined causes for the repertoire differences, which possibly reflect disease activity or prior therapy. It was reported that newly diagnosed patients had less baseline TCR diversity than healthy donors.

Measured with immunoSEQ multiplex PCR; TCRdb has only the in-frame clones, and not every one. The data contain 150,000 or so clones, nearly 80% of them singletons. The germline V gene encodes CDR1 MGHDK and CDR2 SYGVNS. J was trimmed by 7 bases and V by 2 bases; bases with no gene match: 2. This CDR3 has 13 amino acids. Every patient relapsed after autologous stem cell transplantation, and brentuximab vedotin exposure varied. When best responses were assessed, they were complete response, partial response or progressive disease. The sequencing used peripheral blood mononuclear cells (PBMCs), collected before the second cycle of nivolumab. This sequence was found in a human donor with classical Hodgkin lymphoma. The chain employs TRBV25-1 and TRBJ1-1; 9 bases agree with TRBD1. The CDR3 sequence: CASSEDRGSEAFF. DNA for the CDR3: TGTGCCAGCAGTGAAGACAGGGGGAGTGAAGCTTTCTTT.